A single TCR beta chain is shown here with its context. The clone's antigen remains unknown. No much larger clone exists at a distance of one base, and base qualities are not known. This sample includes further DNA sequences coding for the same CDR3. The donors were healthy, HIV-negative adults who had no recently reported acute infections or vaccinations. All donors were Caucasian adults living in Nashville, Tennessee, USA. CD4+ T cells were enriched by magnetic negative selection, after which naive cells were positively selected on CD45RA and the negative fraction was taken as the memory subset. Blood was obtained by leukapheresis, after which PBMCs were separated by Ficoll-Histopaque density gradient centrifugation and cryopreserved in liquid nitrogen vapor phase. Analytical flow cytometry was used to check the purity and quantity of every magnetically sorted T cell population. Each sorted fraction had its genomic DNA isolated and then quantified by UV absorbance on a Nanodrop 2000c.

The CDR3 contains 15 residues, cysteine and phenylalanine counted. Only the CDR3 region is kept as DNA, spanning 45 bases read in frame from base 1. As encoded in the germline V gene, CDR1 is SGHRS while CDR2 is YFSETQ. V is shortened by 0 bases, J by 0 bases, and the region joining them spans 6 bases. Using the deep immunoSEQ assay, TCR CDR3 regions were amplified from genomic DNA by multiplex PCR. Extracted genomic DNA from each cell subset was distributed evenly across all wells of several immunoSEQ 96-well plates, and each plate was treated as a replicate. Each replicate PCR for sorted subsets received about 220 ng genomic DNA, equal to about 30,000 T cell genomes. The purified libraries were quantified using a Qubit 3.0 fluorometer, sized with a Bioanalyzer 2100, and then quantified again using the KAPA Library Quantification kit. Each immunoSEQ 96-well plate was sequenced on its own single-read 150-cycle Illumina NextSeq 550 flow cell. The original pipeline was this. Because the immunoSEQ output held only junctional sequences and lacked quality scores, the filtering could not match the filtering applied to full-length reads. To assign V/J genes and CDR3, sequences were annotated against IMGT germline references using PyIR, a Python wrapper for IgBLAST v1.9. Reads were removed for weak V/J assignments (E-value above 1e-6), missing CDR3, stop codons, out-of-frame junctions, or ambiguous translated residues. V3J clonotypes were defined as sequences sharing the same inferred V gene, J gene, and CDR3 amino acid sequence. Percentage overlap between repertoires was calculated by dividing the number of shared unique clonotypes by the size of the smaller repertoire. Three approaches were used to assess repertoire richness: RTK rarefaction, the Chao1 estimator, and Recon v2.1 estimates of unobserved clonotypes. OLGA was used to compute generation probabilities for all TCRbeta clonotypes that the gDNA method yielded from a few donors. TCRdb stores this immuneACCESS table with in-frame sequences only. Part of the clones is absent; in the studies checked, under half of the shortfall reflects unresolved V genes, and no reason is known for the rest. V and J calls and clone size are copied from that table; D and trimming were computed from the DNA. Recorded for this sample are about 980,000 clones; more than 75% of them occurred a single time. The top ten hold approximately 1.5% of the sample.

This specimen comes from a study of shared clonotypes between healthy human individuals (dated by TCRdb to 2018 to 2021). Describing the broader study: Three men and two women, aged 18 to 49 years, made up the cohort. For each donor, CD4 naive and CD4 memory were each run on three plates, CD8 naive on two plates, and CD8 memory on one plate. Per donor, leukapheresis produced somewhere between about 0.8 and 9 billion PBMCs. Blood TCR repertoires of five healthy adults were deeply sequenced to estimate repertoire size and the extent of clonotype sharing between individuals. Different laboratories and diverse techniques were used to prepare libraries and sequence TCR repertoires, to increase sequencing depth and limit assay-specific biases.

General findings and caveats noted by the study authors: Even with the large sequencing depth, rarefaction of the sorted-subset datasets indicated that sequencing was incomplete. Based on pairwise subsampling, the degree of clonotype sharing among donors was expected to be affected by sequencing depth. Across a few donors, roughly 5.1% of naive CD4, 3.5% of naive CD8, 2% to 2.5% of memory CD4, and 0.4% of memory CD8 clonotypes were shared. Compared with non-shared clonotypes, clonotypes shared by all four sorted-subset donors had higher generation probabilities. Only blood was sampled, and tissue TCR repertoires likely differ from those in blood. Naive subsets generally had larger estimated clonotype richness than memory subsets did. Because the study included only a small number of donors, the genetic and exposure-history diversity represented was limited.

Sequenced: memory CD4+ T cells sorted from blood. This specimen's cell subset or site label, interpreted: CD45RA-negative fraction. The receptor was derived from a man younger than 30 in good health. Recombination connected TRBV5-1 to TRBJ2-2; too little of a D gene remains to name it. The sequenced DNA: TGCGCCAGCAGCTTGGAAGGACCGAACACCGGGGAGCTGTTTTTT. Translated, it reads CASSLEGPNTGELFF.